This T cell receptor (beta chain) appears in the sequencing data of a study of blood T cells in healthy people across ages. Combining a sample-barcoded 5' primer with a J-beta primer mix, a second PCR ran for roughly 7 to 11 cycles. TCRdb reprocessed the 5' RACE reads via MiXCR and lists one record per CDR3 protein. The sample contains over a million distinct CDR3 sequences, 59% of which appear only once. Per germline, CDR1 KGHDR and CDR2 SFDVKD. The CDR3 runs 18 residues. This sequence was found in a man between 18 and 29 years old in good health. Sequencing was carried out using blood. The chain couples TRBV24-1 to TRBJ2-1; 9 bases map to TRBD2. The end of the DNA is better explained by TRBJ2-7, so the J call may be wrong. In DNA form, the CDR3 reads TGTGCCACCAGTGATTTGCGGGGGGGACTAGCCGGGCACAATGAGCAGTACTTC. It is translated as CATSDLRGGLAGHNEQYF.